This is a list of T cell receptor beta chains from one sample in a study of CXCR3-negative and CXCR3-positive naive CD8 T cells. Following a re-call of the 5' RACE reads, TCRdb has one entry per CDR3 protein and lacks DNA. The table for this sample gives 40,000 to 50,000 distinct CDR3 sequences. The sample was naive CXCR3- CD8+ T cells from blood. The receptor source for this set is a human donor in good health. Some clones in this sample may be carry-over from other donors' samples. The CDR3 runs from the conserved cysteine through the conserved F or W.

j_gene: TRBJ2-3
v_gene: TRBV4-1
CDR3aa: CASSPTGTGNTDTQYF

j_gene: TRBJ2-4
v_gene: TRBV20-1
CDR3aa: CSAKAPIWHRAKNIQYF

j_gene: TRBJ1-1
v_gene: TRBV6-6
CDR3aa: CASRQGNTEAFF

j_gene: TRBJ2-1
v_gene: TRBV27
CDR3aa: CASSLAGLRNEQFF

j_gene: TRBJ2-1
v_gene: TRBV7-2
CDR3aa: CASSDISGRSYNEQFF

j_gene: TRBJ2-3
v_gene: TRBV4-3
CDR3aa: CASSQEWAGSLTDTQYF

j_gene: TRBJ2-5
v_gene: TRBV12-3/TRBV12-4
CDR3aa: CASTRGGAWPQETQYF

j_gene: TRBJ1-2
v_gene: TRBV6-5
CDR3aa: CASSYAPEGTDGYTF

j_gene: TRBJ1-1
v_gene: TRBV28
CDR3aa: CASSLSRTGANTEAFF

j_gene: TRBJ2-2
v_gene: TRBV29-1
CDR3aa: CSVPGSGELFF

j_gene: TRBJ2-3
v_gene: TRBV29-1
CDR3aa: CSVPVSTDTQYF

j_gene: TRBJ2-7
v_gene: TRBV9
CDR3aa: CASSVASGEQYF

j_gene: TRBJ2-7
v_gene: TRBV4-2
CDR3aa: CASSQLAGVDEQYF

j_gene: TRBJ1-1
v_gene: TRBV6-5
CDR3aa: CASSYGTGGTSEAFF

j_gene: TRBJ1-1
v_gene: TRBV5-1
CDR3aa: CASSFLEMNTEAFF

j_gene: TRBJ2-7
v_gene: TRBV7-6
CDR3aa: CASSSLAGGLSYEQYF

j_gene: TRBJ2-7
v_gene: TRBV5-1
CDR3aa: CASSFRPGSSYEQYF

j_gene: TRBJ2-1
v_gene: TRBV11-2
CDR3aa: CASSLGPLIWREQFF

j_gene: TRBJ2-5
v_gene: TRBV7-8
CDR3aa: CASSLMWGSGETQYF

j_gene: TRBJ1-2
v_gene: TRBV25-1
CDR3aa: CASSGWDTNYGYTF

j_gene: TRBJ1-1
v_gene: TRBV19
CDR3aa: CASSLHIDRGHTEAFF

j_gene: TRBJ2-1
v_gene: TRBV19
CDR3aa: CASSPSRSYNEQFF

j_gene: TRBJ2-7
v_gene: TRBV7-9
CDR3aa: CASSSPGGGGHEQYF

j_gene: TRBJ1-4
v_gene: TRBV29-1
CDR3aa: CSVGGVNEKLFF